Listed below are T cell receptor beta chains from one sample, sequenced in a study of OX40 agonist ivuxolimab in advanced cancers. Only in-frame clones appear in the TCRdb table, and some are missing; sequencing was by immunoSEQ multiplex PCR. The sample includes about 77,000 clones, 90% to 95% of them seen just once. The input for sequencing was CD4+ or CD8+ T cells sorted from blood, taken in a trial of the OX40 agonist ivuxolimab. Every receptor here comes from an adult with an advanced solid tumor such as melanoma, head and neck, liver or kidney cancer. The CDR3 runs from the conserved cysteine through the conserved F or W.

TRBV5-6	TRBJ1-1	CASSLYRGVTEAFF
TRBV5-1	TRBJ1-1	CASSLVGDGTEAFF
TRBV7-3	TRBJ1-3	CASSLSSGNTIYF
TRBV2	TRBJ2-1	CASGNSGYNEQFF
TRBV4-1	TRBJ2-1	CASSQAPTSGVYNEQFF
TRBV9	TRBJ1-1	CASSVEAQENTEAFF
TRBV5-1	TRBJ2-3	CASALPGAQGNTQYF
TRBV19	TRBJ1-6	CASSIWTEDSPLHF
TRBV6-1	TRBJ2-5	CASSERGGADWTTQYF
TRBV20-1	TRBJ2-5	CSALGRETQYF
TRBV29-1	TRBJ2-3	CSVAGGEDTQYF
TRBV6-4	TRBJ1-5	CARGTGDSNQPQHF
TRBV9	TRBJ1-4	CASSVAGTGGNEKLFF
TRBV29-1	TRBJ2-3	CSVWTSGRTDTQYF
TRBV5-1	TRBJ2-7	CASSSQKSRDRAYEQYF
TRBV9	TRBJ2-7	CASSGGWESYEQYF
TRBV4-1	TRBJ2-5	CASTAGGGTQETQYF
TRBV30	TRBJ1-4	CAWSEGEGLNEKLFF
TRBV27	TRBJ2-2	CASSRRNTGELFF
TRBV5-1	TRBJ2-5	CASSPATSGGLLAETQYF
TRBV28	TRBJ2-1	CASSLTAGGPYNEQFF
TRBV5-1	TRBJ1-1	CASSLSPNTEAFF
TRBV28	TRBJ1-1	CASSQMNTEAFF
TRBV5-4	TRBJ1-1	CASSSGDRGHTEAFF
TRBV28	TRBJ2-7	CASSSGTVHEQYF
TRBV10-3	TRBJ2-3	CAIRGDQVGTDTQYF
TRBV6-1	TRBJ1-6	CASRPLDRVNSPLHF
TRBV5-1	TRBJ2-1	CASSPGLADNEQFF
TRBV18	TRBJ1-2	CASSPPDRADYGYTF
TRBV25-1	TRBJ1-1	CASRQGGNTEAFF
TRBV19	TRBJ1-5	CASTLTGNNQPQHF
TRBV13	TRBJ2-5	CASSPNRGRLKETQYF
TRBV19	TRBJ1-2	CASSIKSGDGYTF
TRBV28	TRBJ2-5	CASSGGDRAGETQYF
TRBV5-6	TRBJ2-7	CASSAGLAGNYEQYF
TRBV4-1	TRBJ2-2	CASSPSGSGGSTGELFF
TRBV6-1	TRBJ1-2	CASSSTAGYTF
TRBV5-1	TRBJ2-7	CASSPPGVDYEQYF
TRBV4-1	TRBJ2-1	CASSQAGQGYNEQFF
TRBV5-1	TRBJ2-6	CASSLDSGANVLTF
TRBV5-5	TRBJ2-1	CASSFRVGGVKGAGDEQFF
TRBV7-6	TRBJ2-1	CASSRGTSGGNEQFF
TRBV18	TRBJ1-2	CASSPMTTGINYGYTF
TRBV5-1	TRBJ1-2	CASSLVGGFGYTF
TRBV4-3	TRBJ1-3	CASSQDPTGADGNTIYF
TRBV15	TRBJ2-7	CATSSRRDSYEQYF
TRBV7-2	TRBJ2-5	CASSQDSGRAPPRGTQYF